This entry describes one TCR beta chain. Its binding antigen is unknown. No quality values exist for individual bases; no much larger clone is one base distant. There are 14 amino acids in the CDR3, from cysteine to phenylalanine inclusive. The entry retains the CDR3 DNA only, 42 bases that are in frame from base 1. A distance of 9 bases separates the germline ends of V and J, which lose 3 bases and 0 bases respectively. Sequences MGHRA (CDR1) and YSYEKL (CDR2) are obtained from the germline V gene. The data stem from a study of cytomegalovirus exposure and HLA in healthy donors (dated by TCRdb to about 2017). For the study in its entirety: An earlier analysis of several hundred of the donors reported about 260 Gb of sequence data and around 110 million unique TCR beta sequences obtained from about 179 million T cells. An early release that covered some 640 HLA-typed donors contained around 300 gigabases of sequencing data and tens of millions of unique TCR sequences. Of the roughly 390 genotyped donors, around 81% fell in the genetic ancestry cluster associated with self-reported Caucasian donors. The aim of the study was to test whether cataloging public T cell receptors could identify signatures of past pathogen exposure. The study profiled the T cell repertoires of under 700 subjects by immunosequencing and related them to cytomegalovirus serostatus. A separate validation cohort of 100 to 150 different subjects was used in addition to the roughly 700-subject first cohort. To predict cytomegalovirus infection status, the study brought together high-throughput TCR immunosequencing, statistical association of individual TCRs with disease status, and machine learning. A later analysis re-analyzed previously published TCR beta repertoires from approximately 700 donors and added high-resolution HLA genotyping to study TCR occurrence patterns. Rather than drawing on any new phenotypic data, the later analysis identified candidate immune exposures from TCR beta sequences and the way those sequences occurred across donors. An earlier analysis of a few hundred of the donors applied high-throughput TCR beta sequencing to assess whether each TCR beta V gene segment acted as functional or pseudogenic. Donor age, sex, ethnicity and CMV serostatus were collected together with the repertoire data. A later genetic analysis used genome-wide SNP genotypes for about 65% of the 666 donors, treating that subset as a discovery cohort. Every repertoire in the discovery cohort had been generated on one and the same sequencing platform. Class I and class II HLA loci were covered by the typing at four-digit resolution. The number of typed donors differed by locus: about 620-640 for A, B, C, DRB1 and DQB1; 522 for DQA1; 606 for DPA1; and 400 to 480 for DPB1. Roughly 5 DR-DQ haplotypes were handled as single units for association and clustering, since linkage in the cohort was strong. Among some 400 genotyped donors of the cohort, an average of about 240,000 unique TCR beta nucleotide sequences was sequenced per donor, of which approximately 18% were non-productive.

Results the study describes overall, beyond this receptor: A later analysis associated about 17,000 TCR beta sequences with specific HLA alleles at a false discovery rate of 0.05. Because HLA typing was unavailable for some donors at each locus, only the typed subset was used in association tests. A further reported finding was that TCR beta sequences accurately predicted the HLA-A and HLA-B alleles for most subjects in the first cohort. In vitro tests confirmed that three of the cytomegalovirus-associated TCR beta chains recognize cytomegalovirus antigens. Linkage disequilibrium might explain the correlated functional status among segregating V segments, but an unknown experimental factor could not be ruled out. An association between a missense DCLRE1C variant and V-gene and J-gene trimming of TCR beta chains was found in a later genetic analysis and replicated in an independent cohort. In this cohort, only TCR beta chains were sequenced, and detectable features were limited by the absence of alpha or paired-chain data. The authors suggested that the approach could potentially be generalized to other disease states and immunological phenotypes. In a later analysis, HLA-associated TCR beta chains showed more clonal expansion and lower generation probabilities than non-associated chains that were equally common. Sequencing depth was assumed to be roughly uniform across donors in the presence/absence analyses, though that assumption may not hold. While some public TCRs were present in many individuals, most TCR sequences turned up only very rarely across donors. Some IMGT-functional V segments, including TRBV6-2 and TRBV6-3, could not be told apart with the 87-base-pair reads, so those segments were excluded. According to a later analysis, parvovirus B19, influenza, CMV and Epstein-Barr virus appeared linked to several top co-occurrence clusters. Strong co-occurrence of HLA alleles, especially DR and DQ, made assigning TCR associations to individual alleles difficult. According to a later analysis, TCR association rates differed among HLA loci, with DRB1 alleles showing the most associated TCRs and HLA-C alleles showing the fewest. In both the original and validation cohorts, the classifier was reported to diagnose cytomegalovirus status with high specificity and sensitivity. In an earlier analysis of approximately 590 of the donors, most TCR beta V segments were observed in productive rearrangements about 87% or about 30% of the time, broadly matching IMGT annotations. Immune exposure information for the cohort was limited to CMV serostatus. A group of highly shared sequence variants was considered likely to be a technical artifact of the sequencing pipeline. Because counts were too low, approximately 18 rarely observed V segments, including chromosome 9 orphons, were excluded from the earlier analysis of some 540 of the donors. A later genetic analysis reported fewer N-insertions in productive TCRs among donors in an Asian-associated ancestry cluster than the roughly 640-donor mean. Most CMV-associated TCR beta chains appeared to be HLA-restricted in a later analysis, and the HLA associations seemed to be driven largely by CMV exposure. The study listed approximately 160 TCR beta chains as associated with cytomegalovirus.

The cohort consisted of some 670 healthy bone marrow donors. All cohort members were sampled while nominally healthy, although unrecorded immune exposures were likely present. The donor was CMV seronegative and was included in the group of about 400 seronegative cohort members. A peripheral blood sample was provided by each donor, and peripheral blood mononuclear cells were used for TCR beta sequencing. Genomic DNA extraction from the blood cell samples was performed with the Qiagen DNeasy Blood Extraction Kit. Receptors were amplified or captured by the immunoSEQ multiplex PCR assay. For the multiplex PCR, a mixture combining 60 forward primers for TCR Vbeta segments and 13 reverse primers for TCR Jbeta segments was used. A multiplex PCR assay on genomic DNA amplified the CDR3 region of rearranged TCR beta genes. On the Illumina HiSeq System, the amplified TCR beta libraries were sequenced as 87-base-pair reads. Under the source paper's analysis protocol: A later analysis counted approximately 84 million unique TCR beta chains across the 666 repertoires, and some 12 million of these chains were shared by at least two donors. To remove PCR and sequencing errors, raw reads were error-corrected and collapsed into unique sequences using a nearest-neighbor algorithm that merged closely related sequences. To assign V, D and J gene segments, CDR3 sequences were aligned to IMGT reference sequences. Each retained sequence needed at least a six-nucleotide match to both a V gene segment and a J gene segment. A rearrangement was called productive if the CDR3 had no stop codons and remained in frame with V and J, and every other rearrangement was called non-productive. Following IMGT convention, CDR3 was defined as the stretch from the second conserved V-encoded cysteine to the conserved J-encoded phenylalanine. Sequences without an unambiguous match to a single V gene segment were excluded from the earlier analysis of several hundred of the donors. In an earlier analysis of 587 of the donors, V segments were called functional above 56.7% productive rearrangements and were called segregating when the between-donor standard deviation exceeded 5%. A statistical classification framework was developed to diagnose cytomegalovirus status using the catalog of TCR beta chain sequences. V and J gene assignment, in a later analysis, came from comparing TCR nucleotide sequences with IMGT/GENE-DB human TR gene sequences. A later analysis assigned CDR3 sequences and most-parsimonious VDJ recombination scenarios with the TCRdist pipeline. In a later analysis, each TCR beta chain was defined by its CDR3 amino acid sequence together with its V-gene family, and reads without a unique V-gene family were excluded. A later analysis removed 450 to 600 highly shared, low-generation-probability nucleotide sequences to deal with suspected cross-contamination and a sequencing artifact. In a later analysis, a clonal expansion index for each public chain was calculated from normalized within-repertoire ranks of inferred template counts. In a later analysis, generation probabilities were computed with a VDJ recombination model fitted to out-of-frame rearrangements, and the resulting probabilities were checked against IGoR. In a later analysis, hypergeometric tests were used to score TCR-TCR, TCR-HLA and TCR-CMV co-occurrence, with a repertoire-size bias correction applied to TCR pairs. In a later analysis, false discovery rates were estimated by permuting HLA or CMV assignments 20 times. In a later analysis, co-occurring TCRs were grouped using DBSCAN, with TCRdist sequence similarity added in when clustering inside HLA-allele-positive subsets. For co-occurrence clustering, repertoires with fewer than 30,000 or more than 120,000 public chains were excluded, along with roughly 5 repertoires with anomalous nucleotide sharing. The source is immuneACCESS, and TCRdb retained only in-frame sequences with V and J called. Part of the clones is not carried over; for the studies checked, unresolved V genes explain less than half of this, and the remainder is unexplained. V, J and clone size reflect that table, while D and trimming were determined from the DNA. Here the sample has around 150,000 clones; roughly 76% occur a single time. The top ten constitute roughly 1.4% of the sample.

This clonotype originated in a man in his sixties in good health and CMV-seronegative. The V gene is TRBV4-1 and the J gene is TRBJ2-7, and TRBD1 may be the D gene, going by 6 matching bases. The material sequenced was PBMCs. The DNA sequence is as follows: TGCGCCAGCAGCCAGGTACAGGGCTCCTACGAGCAGTACTTC. Its amino acids are CASSQVQGSYEQYF.